The T cell receptor beta chain described here comes from a study of blood T cell repertoires in COVID-19. Study-level background: Donors in the United States, Italy and Spain gave samples during acute or convalescent COVID-19.

Profiling relied on immunoSEQ multiplex PCR, and the TCRdb table lists in-frame clones only, not all of them. Of 250,000 to 300,000 clones in the sample, under 95% were seen once. Trimming pared 0 bases from V and 12 bases from J, leaving 15 bases between. The CDR3 is 13 residues long. Per germline, CDR1 MNHEY and CDR2 SVGAGI. Sequenced sample: PBMCs or T cells enriched from blood (not recorded which). The TCR was taken from a woman between 40 and 50 years old with acute COVID-19. The chain recombines TRBV6-5 with TRBJ2-7; TRBD2 is a possible D gene (7 bases). CDR3 sequence: CASSYSIGGVAYF. In DNA form, the CDR3 reads TGTGCCAGCAGTTACTCGATAGGGGGGGTGGCGTACTTC.